Following are 11 T cell receptor beta chains from one sample sequenced in a study of blood T cell repertoires in COVID-19. Using immunoSEQ multiplex PCR, the repertoire was profiled, and TCRdb retains in-frame clones only, with some absent. This repertoire shows fewer than 350,000 clones, roughly 93% found once; its top ten account for 2.3%. The sequencing input was PBMCs or T cells enriched from blood (not recorded which). The receptors shown here come from a woman in her thirties or forties with acute COVID-19.

This chain connects TRBV2 to TRBJ1-6, with TRBD1 as a possible D gene (6 bases). The V and J ends lost 7 bases and 10 bases respectively, with 14 bases between them. The CDR3 covers 13 residues. Germline V gene sequence: CDR1 SNHLY, CDR2 FYNNEI. CDR3 nucleotides: TGTGCCAGCATTCGGGACATCGGGTCACCCCTCCACTTT. Its protein product is CASIRDIGSPLHF. The variable domain in full, with the rest retrieved from reference TRBV2 and TRBJ1-6, is EPEVTQTPSHQVTQMGQEVILRCVPISNHLYFYWYRQILGQKVEFLVSFYNNEISEKSEIFDDQFSVERPDGSNFTLKIRSTKLEDSAMYFCASIRDIGSPLHFGNGTRLTVT.

The rearrangement uses TRBV19 and TRBJ2-4; unclear D gene. The V and J ends lost 1 base and 4 bases respectively, with 11 bases between them. This CDR3 has 15 residues. Germline V CDR1 and CDR2: LNHDA, SQIVND (reference sequence). CDR3 region: CASSIGASLKNIQYF. CDR3 DNA sequence: TGTGCCAGTAGTATAGGGGCCAGCCTTAAAAACATTCAGTACTTC.

This chain uses TRBV15 with TRBJ1-2; D remains ambiguous. The CDR3 consists of 14 residues. Germline lookup yields CDR1 LNHNV and CDR2 YYDKDF (reference sequence). V was trimmed by 0 bases and J by 3 bases, leaving 8 bases between them. CDR3 amino acids: CATSRDRRDYGYTF. The CDR3 DNA reads as TGTGCCACCAGCAGAGATCGGAGGGACTATGGCTACACCTTC.

The chain carries TRBV4-1 and TRBJ2-7, with 9 bases matching TRBD2. Germline V gene lookup returns CDR1 MGHRA and CDR2 YSYEKL. The CDR3 loop spans 16 amino acids. V shed 1 base and J 2 bases; nucleotides not matched to a gene: 6. The CDR3: CASSQVVSSGAYEQYF. Written as DNA, the CDR3 is TGCGCCAGCAGCCAAGTAGTATCTAGCGGGGCCTACGAGCAGTACTTC.

This clone was found once. The chain couples TRBV18 to TRBJ2-3; D gene uncertain. Trimming pared 4 bases from V and 4 bases from J, leaving 12 bases between. CDR3 size: 14 residues. Germline CDR1 KGHSH, CDR2 LQKENI. Here the CDR3 DNA reads TGTGCCAGCTCACTTGCCCGAGTCCCAGATACGCAGTATTTT. Its protein product is CASSLARVPDTQYF.

CDR3 residues: CASSRLDEKLFF. As DNA, the CDR3 is TGTGCCAGCAGCCGACTAGATGAAAAACTGTTTTTT. The V and J genes are TRBV5-5 and TRBJ1-4; D gene ambiguous. The V and J ends lost 4 bases and 6 bases respectively, with 7 bases between them. CDR1 is SGHKS and CDR2 is YYEKEE in the germline V gene (reference sequence). CDR3 length: 12 residues.

V gene TRBV21-1 combines with J gene TRBJ1-5. TRBV21-1 is noted as a pseudogene. The CDR3 consists of 16 residues. The CDR3 sequence: CASSKGTGHCNQPQHF. The DNA of the CDR3 is TGTGCCAGCAGCAAGGGTACGGGTCATTGCAATCAGCCCCAGCATTTT.

The chain couples TRBV9 to TRBJ2-1; 8 bases map to TRBD2. J lost 4 bases, V lost 0 bases, and 6 bases had no gene match. Germline values: CDR1 SGDLS, CDR2 YYNGEE. The CDR3 runs 16 residues. CDR3 region: CASSVGGGGRYNEQFF. DNA for the CDR3: TGTGCCAGCAGCGTAGGCGGCGGGGGGCGTTACAATGAGCAGTTCTTC.

V usage is TRBV5-1 and J usage is TRBJ2-5; TRBD1 might be the D (6 bases). The CDR3 is 15 residues long. V lost 0 bases and J 5 bases, leaving 14 bases between the germline ends. Germline lookup yields CDR1 SGHRS and CDR2 YFSETQ. This CDR3 reads CASSLEFGGGETQYF. DNA of the CDR3: TGCGCCAGCAGCTTGGAATTTGGGGGCGGGGAGACCCAGTACTTC.

The chain carries TRBV5-1 and TRBJ2-1, with 11 bases matching TRBD2. V was clipped by 3 bases and J by 8 bases; unmatched bases: 7. CDR3 size: 15 residues. Germline loops: CDR1 SGHRS, CDR2 YFSETQ. CDR3 sequence (DNA): TGCGCCAGCAGCTCAATAGCGGGAGGGCCCCATGAGCAGTTCTTC. It encodes CASSSIAGGPHEQFF.

This sequence joins TRBV2 and TRBJ1-2; D remains unclear. The length of the CDR3 is 12 residues. The ends were cut back, 4 bases at V and 8 bases at J, with 11 bases in the middle. Germline CDR1 is SNHLY and CDR2 is FYNNEI. The CDR3: CASSGRVDGYTF. In DNA, the CDR3 is TGTGCCAGCAGTGGACGGGTAGACGGCTACACCTTC.